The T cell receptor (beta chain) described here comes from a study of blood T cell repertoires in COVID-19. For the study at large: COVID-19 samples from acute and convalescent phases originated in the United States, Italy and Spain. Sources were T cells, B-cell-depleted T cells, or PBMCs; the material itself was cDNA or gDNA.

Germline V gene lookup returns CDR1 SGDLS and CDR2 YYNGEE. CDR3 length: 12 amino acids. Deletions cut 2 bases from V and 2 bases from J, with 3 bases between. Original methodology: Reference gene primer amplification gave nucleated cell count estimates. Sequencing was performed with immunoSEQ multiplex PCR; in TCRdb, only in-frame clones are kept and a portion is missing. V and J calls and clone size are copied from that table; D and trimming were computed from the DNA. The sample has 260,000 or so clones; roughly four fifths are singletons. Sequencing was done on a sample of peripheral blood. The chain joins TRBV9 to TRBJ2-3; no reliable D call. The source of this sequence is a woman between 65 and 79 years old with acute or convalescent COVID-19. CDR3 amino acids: CASSVHTDTQYF. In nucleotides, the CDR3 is TGTGCCAGCAGCGTTCACACAGATACGCAGTATTTT.